These T cell receptor beta chains were read from a single sample in a study of vaccination and CD4 T cells after COVID-19. TCRdb used MiXCR to reprocess the PCR reads, holding one entry per CDR3 protein. The sample lists about 4,600 distinct CDR3 sequences, over 25% seen once, with around a third in the top ten. These receptors have no identified antigens. Sample: CD4+ T cells from blood, cultured in vitro. The receptor source for this set is a human donor who had recovered from COVID-19. The conserved cysteine and the conserved F or W are not part of the CDR3 here.

j_call v_call cdr3_aa
TRBJ1-1 TRBV2 ASSGQGYTEAF
TRBJ2-3 TRBV6-5 ASSLYGGFGSTDTQY
TRBJ2-2 TRBV7-8 ASSHGTSGGAHGELL
TRBJ2-2 TRBV6-2/TRBV6-3 ASSPGTGANTGELF
TRBJ2-2 TRBV6-1 ASSNPGTGELF
TRBJ1-5 TRBV20-1 SARGRDGYQPQH
TRBJ2-7 TRBV6-1 ASSQTSGHTYEQY
TRBJ2-1 TRBV6-1 ASTPAGPADVNEQF
TRBJ2-3 TRBV7-9 ASSPAGRSTDTQY
TRBJ1-6 TRBV4-1 ASSQGEVVNSPLH
TRBJ2-1 TRBV7-2 ASSPRLAGVEYNEQF
TRBJ1-2 TRBV6-1 ASTLRGRGGPIYGYT
TRBJ2-7 TRBV6-5 ASSYQRISYEQY
TRBJ2-5 TRBV20-1 SATGTSGRAIRETEY
TRBJ1-2 TRBV7-9 ASSLGTLTNYGYT
TRBJ1-5 TRBV20-1 SAGTGNQPQH
TRBJ1-1 TRBV20-1 SARGDRGENTEAF
TRBJ2-5 TRBV10-3 AISMGQGALETQY
TRBJ2-2 TRBV6-1 ASSQGQGTGELF
TRBJ2-3 TRBV7-3 ASSLYGLAGATDTQY
TRBJ2-3 TRBV23-1 ASSQSWGLAGGPIDTQY
TRBJ2-1 TRBV18 ASSPGLAGDNEQF
TRBJ2-1 TRBV2 ASRRGLAGNEQF
TRBJ2-1 TRBV7-2 ASSLAPEGWGQF